This T cell receptor (beta chain) is drawn from a study of OX40 agonist ivuxolimab in advanced cancers. As for the study in general: Dose-escalation patients were diagnosed with hepatocellular carcinoma, melanoma, renal cell cancer or head and neck cancer.

The CDR3 is 15 residues long. Germline trimming cut 4 bases from V and 3 bases from J; bases unmatched to any gene: 7. Germline V gene data show CDR1 as LGHNA and CDR2 as YSLEER. Measured with immunoSEQ multiplex PCR; TCRdb has only the in-frame clones, and not every one. Of tens of thousands of clones in the sample, approximately 83% were seen once. The material was CD4+ or CD8+ T cells sorted from blood, obtained in a trial of the OX40 agonist ivuxolimab. This receptor was identified in an adult with an advanced solid tumor such as melanoma, head and neck, liver or kidney cancer. The V call is TRBV4-3, the J call TRBJ1-2, with 8 bases lining up with TRBD1. For the CDR3, the DNA is TGCGCCAGCAGCCCTTCCGGGACAGGAGACTATGGCTACACCTTC. Encoded protein: CASSPSGTGDYGYTF.